The 23 T cell receptor beta chains given below trace back to one sample, sequenced in a study of graft-versus-host responses after intestinal transplantation. These receptors have no identified antigens. Repertoires were generated with immunoSEQ multiplex PCR, while TCRdb's copy carries only in-frame clones and drops some. The sample lists 90,000 to 130,000 clones; over 85% were seen once. The material sequenced was unstimulated CD8+ T cells sorted from spleen or lymph node cells, taken before intestinal transplant. The receptor source for this set is a human donor who received an intestinal transplant.

The chain combines TRBV23-1 with TRBJ1-1; TRBD1 agrees at 9 bases. TRBV23-1 is given ORF status, its function remaining uncertain. Unmatched junction bases numbered 7, after V lost 0 bases and J lost 5 bases. The CDR3 extends over 16 amino acids. The CDR3 region is CASSQSGTGSGTEAFF. In DNA, the CDR3 is TGCGCCAGCAGTCAATCCGGGACAGGGAGCGGGACTGAAGCTTTCTTT.

This clone has a single count. The gene calls are TRBV5-6 and TRBJ1-2; 8 positions agree with TRBD1. The CDR3 is 14 residues long. Trimming took 3 bases from V and 0 from J; bases not matched to a gene: 1. Germline V gene sequence: CDR1 SGHDT, CDR2 YYEEEE. The CDR3 DNA is TGTGCCAGCAGCTGGGGACAGGCTAACTATGGCTACACCTTC. Encoded protein: CASSWGQANYGYTF.

Only one count was recorded for this clone. The rearrangement joins TRBV7-6 to TRBJ2-1, with TRBD2 matching 8 bases. In germline, CDR1 is SGHVS, CDR2 FNYEAQ. The CDR3 spans 14 residues. Trimming cost V 8 bases and J 0 bases; bases outside gene matches: 3. The CDR3 is CASASGSSYNEQFF. As DNA, the CDR3 is TGTGCCAGCGCTAGCGGGTCCTCCTACAATGAGCAGTTCTTC.

V gene TRBV9 combines with J gene TRBJ2-2; 10 bases align to TRBD2. Germline V lookup: CDR1 SGDLS, CDR2 YYNGEE. The CDR3 runs 17 residues. The junction had 2 bases not matched to a gene; V was cut back by 0 bases and J by 0 bases. The CDR3 DNA sequence: TGTGCCAGCAGCGTAGCTAGCGGGGGCCCGAACACCGGGGAGCTGTTTTTT. This sequence encodes CASSVASGGPNTGELFF. Full variable domain (missing parts from reference TRBV9 and TRBJ2-2): DSGVTQTPKHLITATGQRVTLRCSPRSGDLSVYWYQQSLDQGLQFLIQYYNGEERAKGNILERFSAQQFPDLHSELNLSSLELGDSALYFCASSVASGGPNTGELFFGEGSRLTVL.

This clone was found a few times. V and J are TRBV28 and TRBJ2-7; D is uncertain. CDR1 is MDHEN and CDR2 is SYDVKM in the germline V gene. The CDR3 runs 12 residues. With 6 bases removed from V and 4 bases from J, the gap between germline ends came to 10 bases. CDR3 loop: CASSTDGYEQYF. The CDR3 nucleotides are TGTGCCAGCAGCACGGACGGATACGAGCAGTACTTC.

In this sample, this clone turned up once. The V call is TRBV7-8, the J call TRBJ2-1, with TRBD2 matching 10 bases. Germline V gene lookup returns CDR1 SGHVS and CDR2 FQNEAQ. This CDR3 contains 18 residues. The V segment lost 1 base and the J segment 4 bases; nucleotides outside the gene matches: 10. The CDR3 region is CASSLEGAGGPSYNEQFF. CDR3 DNA: TGTGCCAGCAGCTTAGAAGGAGCGGGAGGGCCATCGTACAATGAGCAGTTCTTC.

This chain uses TRBV10-1 with TRBJ1-5; D call uncertain. This CDR3 contains 13 residues. V shed 0 bases and J shed 4 bases, with 4 bases lying between them. CDR1 and CDR2 from the germline V gene are WNHNN and SYGVQD (reference sequence). CDR3 sequence (DNA): TGCGCCAGCAGTGAGTCTCCAAATCAGCCCCAGCATTTT. It specifies CASSESPNQPQHF.

This chain joins TRBV28 and TRBJ2-5; 7 bases fit TRBD1. CDR1 and CDR2 from the germline V gene are MDHEN and SYDVKM. Trimming cost V 5 bases and J 4 bases; bases outside gene matches: 16. This CDR3 spans 17 amino acids. CDR3 residues: CASSRLIGGLGRETQYF. The CDR3 DNA follows: TGTGCCAGCAGTCGCCTAATAGGGGGCCTCGGTCGAGAGACCCAGTACTTC.

This chain joins TRBV5-6 and TRBJ2-4, with D tentatively TRBD1 (6 bases). V gave up 2 bases and J gave up 8 bases, with 11 bases separating them. The CDR3 extends over 13 amino acids. From germline, CDR1 is SGHDT and CDR2 YYEEEE. The CDR3 is CASSLGGRDIQYF. For the CDR3, the DNA is TGTGCCAGCAGCTTAGGGGGACGAGACATTCAGTACTTC.

The J gene is TRBJ1-5, the V gene TRBV15, with unresolved D. CDR1 LNHNV and CDR2 YYDKDF come from the germline V gene (reference sequence). V lost 3 bases and J lost 3, with 12 bases in between. This CDR3 contains 15 residues. For the CDR3, the DNA is TGTGCCACCAGCAGTCTAGACGGAGTCAATCAGCCCCAGCATTTT. This sequence encodes CATSSLDGVNQPQHF.

The chain employs TRBV21-1 and TRBJ2-7; the table gives TRBD1 as D, unverified against the DNA. TRBV21-1 is termed a pseudogene. CDR3 length: 16 amino acids. The CDR3 loop reads CASSKGVKGDDYEQYF. For the CDR3, the DNA is TGTGCCAGCAGCAAAGGGGTCAAGGGGGACGACTACGAGCAGTACTTC.

The rearrangement links TRBV6-5 to TRBJ1-1; D remains unclear. V gave up 9 bases and J gave up 6 bases, with 8 bases separating them. The CDR3 covers 10 residues. The germline V gene encodes CDR1 MNHEY and CDR2 SVGAGI. The CDR3 reads CASNWSEAFF. In nucleotides, the CDR3 is TGTGCCAGTAATTGGTCTGAAGCTTTCTTT.

The genes are TRBV19 and TRBJ1-2, with a tentative D call TRBD1 (6 bases). The V end lost 6 bases, the J end lost 4 bases, and 15 bases lay between the germline ends. The CDR3 is 14 amino acids. CDR1 and CDR2 from the germline V gene are LNHDA and SQIVND (reference sequence). This CDR3 reads CASSDRSMGYGYTF. The CDR3 nucleotides read TGTGCCAGTAGCGACAGGTCTATGGGCTATGGCTACACCTTC.

The chain employs TRBV2 and TRBJ2-1; D is ambiguous. CDR3 length: 13 residues. Per germline, CDR1 SNHLY and CDR2 FYNNEI. Trimming took 8 bases from V and 6 from J, leaving 14 bases between them. This CDR3 reads CASGGTLANEQFF. In nucleotides, the CDR3 is TGTGCCAGCGGTGGTACCTTGGCCAATGAGCAGTTCTTC.

This clone appeared a single time. The chain uses TRBV6-5 and TRBJ1-1; no definite D call. Germline assignment: CDR1 MNHEY and CDR2 SVGAGI. V was cut by 0 bases and J by 0 bases, with 8 bases left in between. This CDR3 has 15 amino acids. Written as DNA, the CDR3 is TGTGCCAGCAGTTACTCGAGGCAGTTGAACACTGAAGCTTTCTTT. The encoded protein is CASSYSRQLNTEAFF.

The chain is built from TRBV9 and TRBJ2-1; D may correspond to TRBD1 or TRBD2 (5 bases each). V was clipped by 4 bases and J by 4 bases, with 9 bases between them. CDR1 is SGDLS and CDR2 is YYNGEE in the germline V gene. This CDR3 spans 13 amino acids. CDR3: CASSQEGYNEQFF. In DNA form, the CDR3 reads TGTGCCAGCAGCCAAGAGGGGTACAATGAGCAGTTCTTC.

The chain has TRBV6-5 and TRBJ1-1; TRBD1 might be the D (6 bases). This CDR3 spans 14 amino acids. Germline CDR1 is MNHEY and CDR2 is SVGAGI. V shed 4 bases and J shed 6 bases, with 15 bases lying between them. The CDR3 here is CASSFQGLVAEAFF. Here the CDR3 DNA reads TGTGCCAGCAGTTTCCAGGGGCTGGTCGCTGAAGCTTTCTTT.

V and J are TRBV27 and TRBJ2-1; possibly TRBD2 for D (5 bases). Germline lookup yields CDR1 MNHEY and CDR2 SMNVEV (reference sequence). V dropped 8 bases and J dropped 6 bases, with 17 bases sitting between them. The CDR3 is 14 residues long. The CDR3 nucleotides read TGTGCCAGCTCCTTGAGGGTAGGAGGCAATGAGCAGTTCTTC. Translation: CASSLRVGGNEQFF.

For this clone: In the same sample, other DNA sequences code for this CDR3. This chain uses TRBV11-2 with TRBJ2-7; D not resolved. CDR3 size: 11 residues. Deletions cut 1 base from V and 4 bases from J, with 2 bases between. Per the germline V gene, CDR1 is SGHAT and CDR2 is FQNNGV. This CDR3 reads CASSLVYEQYF. The CDR3 DNA reads TGTGCCAGCAGCTTAGTATACGAGCAGTACTTC.

This chain connects TRBV6-4 to TRBJ2-3; 9 positions match TRBD2. Germline V gene data show CDR1 as MRHNA and CDR2 as SNTAGT. The trim removed 0 bases at V and 3 bases at J, leaving 7 bases unmatched. The CDR3 loop spans 17 amino acids. As DNA, the CDR3 is TGTGCCAGCAGTGACTCCCAAGCCCTAGCGGGAACAGATACGCAGTATTTT. Translating it yields CASSDSQALAGTDTQYF.

The CDR3 nucleotides are TGTGCCAGCAGTTCGATTAGAACAGCGTCCTCCTACGAGCAGTACTTC. Protein: CASSSIRTASSYEQYF. This sequence joins TRBV28 and TRBJ2-7; D gene unclear. Germline CDR1 and CDR2: MDHEN and SYDVKM. There are 16 residues in the CDR3. The V end lost 4 bases, the J end lost 0 bases, and 16 bases lay between the germline ends.

This chain uses TRBV29-1 with TRBJ2-5; tentative D call: TRBD2 (6 bases). There are 11 residues in the CDR3. Trimming removed 0 bases from V and 8 bases from J, with 7 bases in between. Germline assignment: CDR1 SQVTM and CDR2 ANQGSEA. CDR3 amino acids: CSVEEGGTQYF. The CDR3 region has the DNA TGCAGCGTTGAAGAGGGGGGTACCCAGTACTTC.

This clone was found once. This chain joins TRBV5-1 and TRBJ1-1, with 8 bases lining up with TRBD1. The CDR3 is 15 residues long. Germline CDR1 SGHRS, CDR2 YFSETQ. J was trimmed by 1 base and V by 7 bases; bases with no gene match: 9. This CDR3 is CASVYTQGANTEAFF. The CDR3 nucleotides are TGCGCCAGCGTATACACTCAGGGGGCGAACACTGAAGCTTTCTTT.